This T cell receptor beta chain comes out of a study of molecular identifiers for immune sequencing clone quantification. The germline CDR1 and CDR2 sequences are MDHEN and SYDVKM. The CDR3 length is 15 residues. V gave up 5 bases and J gave up 0 bases; unmatched junction bases: 6. This clonotype was recorded at least ten times. Via MiXCR, TCRdb re-called the PCR reads, giving one row per CDR3 protein. Seen here are about 510,000 distinct CDR3 sequences, over 20% observed once, and the top ten hold around 0.84%. Sequencing was performed on naive CD8+ T cells from blood, with Jurkat cell RNA spiked in. As to subset: FACS-sorted CD8+CD4-CCR7+CD45RA+ naive T cells. This receptor was taken from a human donor in good health. Some libraries in this study had Jurkat cell RNA spiked in. The V call is TRBV28, the J call TRBJ2-5; 7 nucleotides align to TRBD2. The CDR3 sequence: CASSQRDSHQETQYF. CDR3 DNA: TGTGCCAGCAGTCAGCGGGACTCCCACCAAGAGACCCAGTACTTC.